This is a list of T cell receptor beta chains from one sample in a study of cytomegalovirus exposure and HLA in healthy donors. Assay: immunoSEQ multiplex PCR; the TCRdb copy retains only in-frame clones and omits some. The sample holds about 120,000 clones, about 90% seen once. The sample comprised PBMCs. These receptors came from a man in his forties in good health and CMV-seronegative. Each CDR3 is given with its conserved first and last residue. The D gene is left open where the match is weak. Not all rows give a size; the values are once, few, many and, for expanded clones, a class.

j_call: TRBJ2-1; v_call: TRBV14; d_call: .; clone_size: .; cdr3_aa: CASSQDLGSYNEQFF; cdr3_nt: TGTGCCAGCAGCCAAGACCTGGGCAGCTACAATGAGCAGTTCTTC
j_call: TRBJ2-1; v_call: TRBV5-4; d_call: TRBD2; clone_size: .; cdr3_aa: CASSSLAVSYNEQFF; cdr3_nt: TGTGCCAGCAGCTCGCTAGCGGTCTCCTACAATGAGCAGTTCTTC
j_call: TRBJ2-2; v_call: TRBV7-3; d_call: .; clone_size: .; cdr3_aa: CASSMGQRTGELFF; cdr3_nt: TGTGCCAGCAGCATGGGGCAAAGGACCGGGGAGCTGTTTTTT
j_call: TRBJ2-5; v_call: TRBV5-1; d_call: .; clone_size: .; cdr3_aa: CASSLYSQETQYF; cdr3_nt: TGCGCCAGCAGCTTGTACAGCCAAGAGACCCAGTACTTC
j_call: TRBJ1-6; v_call: TRBV9; d_call: TRBD1; clone_size: .; cdr3_aa: CASSPGQGYNSPLHF; cdr3_nt: TGTGCCAGCAGCCCAGGACAGGGCTATAATTCACCCCTCCACTTT
j_call: TRBJ2-1; v_call: TRBV6-1; d_call: TRBD1; clone_size: once; cdr3_aa: CASTPTGKNNEQFF; cdr3_nt: TGTGCCAGCACCCCGACAGGGAAAAACAATGAGCAGTTCTTC
j_call: TRBJ1-5; v_call: TRBV28; d_call: TRBD1; clone_size: .; cdr3_aa: CASSLFPGQGAQPQHF; cdr3_nt: TGTGCCAGCAGTTTATTTCCGGGACAGGGGGCTCAGCCCCAGCATTTT
j_call: TRBJ2-3; v_call: TRBV13; d_call: .; clone_size: .; cdr3_aa: CASSSLTGFPDTQYF; cdr3_nt: TGTGCCAGCAGTTCCTTGACCGGGTTCCCAGATACGCAGTATTTT
j_call: TRBJ1-1; v_call: TRBV28; d_call: TRBD1; clone_size: .; cdr3_aa: CASRPGGTGGAVTEAFF; cdr3_nt: TGTGCCAGCAGACCCGGTGGGACAGGGGGAGCGGTCACTGAAGCTTTCTTT
j_call: TRBJ2-1; v_call: TRBV9; d_call: TRBD1; clone_size: .; cdr3_aa: CASSVDLGGQGAYNEQFF; cdr3_nt: TGTGCCAGCAGCGTAGATTTAGGTGGGCAGGGGGCCTACAATGAGCAGTTCTTC